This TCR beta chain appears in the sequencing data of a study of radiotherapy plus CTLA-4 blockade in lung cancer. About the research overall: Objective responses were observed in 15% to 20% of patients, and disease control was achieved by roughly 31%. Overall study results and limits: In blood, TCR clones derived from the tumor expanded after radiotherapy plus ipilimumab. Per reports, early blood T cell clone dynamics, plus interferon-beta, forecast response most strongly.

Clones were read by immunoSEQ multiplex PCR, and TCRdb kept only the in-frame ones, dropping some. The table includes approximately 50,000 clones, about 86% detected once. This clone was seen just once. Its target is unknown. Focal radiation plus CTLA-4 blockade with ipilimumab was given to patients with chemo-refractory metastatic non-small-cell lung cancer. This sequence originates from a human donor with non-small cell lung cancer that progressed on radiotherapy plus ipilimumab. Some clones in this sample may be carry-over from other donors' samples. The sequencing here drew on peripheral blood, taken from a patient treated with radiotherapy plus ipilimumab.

CDR3 DNA sequence: TGTGCCAGCAGCTTATCGGTTGGCGGGTCCTACAATGAGCAGTTCTTC. This sequence encodes CASSLSVGGSYNEQFF. This chain connects TRBV7-6 to TRBJ2-1, with D maybe TRBD2 (5 bases). The length of the CDR3 is 16 residues. Trimming left V 2 bases short and J 1 base short, with 12 bases between. CDR1 is SGHVS, CDR2 FNYEAQ, per germline.